Listed below are T cell receptor beta chains from one sample, sequenced in a study of blood T cell repertoires in COVID-19. Only in-frame clones appear in the TCRdb table, and some are missing; sequencing was by immunoSEQ multiplex PCR. The sample lists around 250,000 clones, around 84% occurring once. The source material was peripheral blood. Every receptor here comes from a woman aged 65 to 85 with active or convalescent COVID-19. CDR3s include the opening cysteine and the closing phenylalanine or tryptophan.

TRBJ1-1	TRBV5-6	CASSLGPVGVEAFF
TRBJ2-2	TRBV5-1	CASSLNPPDRVITGELFF
TRBJ1-2	TRBV6-5	CASTPRGGTYGYTF
TRBJ1-5	TRBV11-2	CASSFGDRDHQPQHF
TRBJ1-1	TRBV6-6	CASSPPGDPGTEAFF
TRBJ1-2	TRBV4-3	CASSHTGQGEGYTF
TRBJ2-1	TRBV19	CASSTGLAGGNEQFF
TRBJ1-1	TRBV5-4	CASSLTGNTEAFF
TRBJ2-3	TRBV12-3/TRBV12-4	CASSPKGGTQYF
TRBJ1-5	TRBV19	CASSIVGVSNQPQHF
TRBJ1-5	TRBV5-8	CASSLFIGQINQPQHF
TRBJ1-5	TRBV5-1	CASSLGLGLGAQHF
TRBJ2-3	TRBV9	CASSVAGGDGLDTQYF
TRBJ2-7	TRBV4-3	CASSQIAGRGEQYF
TRBJ1-1	TRBV5-1	CASSLEGTGGSAFF
TRBJ2-7	TRBV6-5	CASSYRAGGYEQYF
TRBJ2-2	TRBV6-2/TRBV6-3	CASSRGSGGGFTGELFF
TRBJ1-6	TRBV11-2	CASSVTGNNSPLHF
TRBJ2-3	TRBV5-1	CASSLEDTSTDTQYF
TRBJ2-7	TRBV6-4	CASKHRGDEQYF
TRBJ2-1	TRBV4-3	CASSQGRASYNEQFF
TRBJ2-3	TRBV6-2/TRBV6-3	CASSLAEAVADTQYF
TRBJ2-3	TRBV20-1	CSALHTDTQYF
TRBJ2-1	TRBV4-3	CASSQDGSTSAMQFF
TRBJ1-2	TRBV5-1	CASSSPGQRSHGYTF
TRBJ1-1	TRBV18	CASSPQGQGAEAFF
TRBJ2-1	TRBV27	CASSFGRKGTPTYNEQFF
TRBJ2-7	TRBV7-9	CASSFPLAEQYF
TRBJ1-2	TRBV21-1	CASSISNGPQDFYGYTF
TRBJ1-2	TRBV11-2	CASSLGQGYGYTF
TRBJ1-1	TRBV3-1/TRBV3-2	CASSQEGTTNTEAFF
TRBJ2-5	TRBV27	CASSLKGGVTQYF
TRBJ2-6	TRBV6-1	CASSDPGVGGGANVLTF
TRBJ2-1	TRBV19	CASSIGQSSYNEQFF
TRBJ2-2	TRBV24-1	CATSRSGKGELFF
TRBJ1-1	TRBV6-2/TRBV6-3	CASSYRQTGGEEAFF
TRBJ1-1	TRBV6-2/TRBV6-3	CASSYLEPVMNTEAFF